One T cell receptor beta chain is described in this entry. It lacks a known antigen. Base-call qualities are not available, and no considerably larger clone is one nucleotide away. The data originate from a study of blood T cell repertoires in COVID-19 (TCRdb year 2020). In the study overall: Samples covering the acute and convalescent phases of COVID-19 were provided by collaborators in the United States, Italy and Spain. The prospective study material was composed of cDNA or gDNA derived from T cells, B-cell-depleted T cells, or PBMCs. Deeply sampled blood TCRbeta repertoires from subjects exposed to, actively infected with, or recovered from COVID-19 were included in the dataset. A freely available public database, intended as a resource for researchers studying the immune response to SARS-CoV-2, is where the repertoires were released. Samples came from the ongoing ImmuneRACE study (first 160 participants) plus 1,254 subjects from 6 global collaborators. Sample metadata almost always included a de-identified subject ID, COVID-19 status, age in years and sex. Where HLA class I and class II types were available, the types were taken from metadata supplied by the sample provider, not from assay-based typing. What the authors observed across the whole study: How much clinical and demographic metadata was included differed by source and by participant, and the metadata was provided uncurated.

TCRbeta CDR3 regions were amplified from genomic DNA using the immunoSEQ Assay, a bias-controlled multiplex PCR. Turning to the authors' computational methods: Nucleated cell counts per sample were estimated from amplification of reference gene primers within the assay. To quantify the absolute abundance of each unique TCRbeta CDR3 rearrangement, sequence reads were collapsed and filtered. For each sample, productive Simpson clonality was calculated as the square root of Simpson's diversity index across productive rearrangements. TCRdb limited this immuneACCESS table to in-frame rearrangements with V and J called. A share of clones is missing; checked studies link under half to unresolved V genes, and the rest is unexplained. Clonal size and the V and J genes are those of that table, whereas D and trimming came from the DNA. Within this sample are around 67,000 clones, with around 87% of them counted one time only. The ten biggest clones cover approximately 5.6% of the sample.

V has 6 bases trimmed and J has 8 bases trimmed; junction bases matching no gene number 10. CDR1 and CDR2 are read off the germline V gene as MDHEN and SYDVKM. The CDR3 measures 16 amino acids from cysteine to phenylalanine. Just the 48-base CDR3 DNA is kept, in frame starting at base 1. Whole blood was collected in K2EDTA tubes by collaborating institutions according to the institutions' own protocols. For TCRbeta analysis, collaborators shipped samples as frozen whole blood, isolated PBMCs, or DNA extracted from either of those sample types. The sequence was collected from a man over 45 with active COVID-19. The chain is made from TRBV28 and TRBJ2-3, with 14 central nucleotides matching TRBD2. Specimen: peripheral blood. The sequenced DNA is TGTGCCAGCAGAACGGGGCAAGGACTAGCGGGAGGTACGCAGTATTTT. Its protein product is CASRTGQGLAGGTQYF.